This section outlines one T cell receptor beta chain sequence together with its context. These data belong to a study of blood T cell repertoires in COVID-19. V was pared by 10 bases and J by 7 bases, with 16 bases between. The germline V gene encodes CDR1 MNHEY and CDR2 SMNVEV (reference sequence). This CDR3 is 13 amino acids long. Source study methods: Nucleated cell number was recorded as an estimate derived from reference gene primer amplification. TCRdb's copy holds only in-frame clones and misses some; the assay was immunoSEQ multiplex PCR. The D gene and trimming were derived from the DNA, and the V and J assignments and clone size from that table. Here the sample spans around 130,000 clones, approximately 84% being singletons.

V is TRBV27 and J is TRBJ1-4, with D unclear. The receptor was isolated from a human donor in a cohort sampled during active COVID-19. Sequencing was done on a sample of peripheral blood. CDR3 region: CATSRSVSEKLFF. The CDR3 DNA reads as TGTGCCACCTCTAGATCGGTGTCTGAAAAACTGTTTTTT.